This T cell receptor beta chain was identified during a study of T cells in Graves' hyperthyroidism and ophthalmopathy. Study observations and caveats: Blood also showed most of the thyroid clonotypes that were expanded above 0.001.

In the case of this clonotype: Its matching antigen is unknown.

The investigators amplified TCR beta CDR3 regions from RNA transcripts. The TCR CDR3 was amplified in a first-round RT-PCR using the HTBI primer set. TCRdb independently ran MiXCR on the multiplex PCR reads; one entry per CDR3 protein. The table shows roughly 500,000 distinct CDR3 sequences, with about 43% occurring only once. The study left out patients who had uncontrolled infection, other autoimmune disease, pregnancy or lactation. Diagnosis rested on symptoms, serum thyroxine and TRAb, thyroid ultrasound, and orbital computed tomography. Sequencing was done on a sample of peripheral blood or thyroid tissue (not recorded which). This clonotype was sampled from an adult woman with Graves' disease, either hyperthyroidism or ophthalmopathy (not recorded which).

The CDR3 nucleotides are TGTGCCAGCAGCTTTTTTAGGGTAGCGGGAGCCAACGAGCAGTACTTC. This translates into CASSFFRVAGANEQYF. The rearrangement uses TRBV7-8 and TRBJ2-7; 9 positions match TRBD2. From germline, CDR1 is SGHVS and CDR2 FQNEAQ. The CDR3 spans 16 residues. Trimming took 3 bases from V and 5 from J; bases not matched to a gene: 11.